This TCR beta chain originates from a study of cytomegalovirus exposure and HLA in healthy donors. The PCR was carried out with 60 Vbeta primers and 13 Jbeta primers. Using immunoSEQ multiplex PCR, the repertoire was profiled, and TCRdb retains in-frame clones only, with some absent. This table has 90,000 to 110,000 clones, about 80% appearing once. Trimming left V 0 bases short and J 6 bases short, with 16 bases between. The V gene's germline CDR1 is SGHTA and CDR2 FQGTGA. This CDR3 has 16 amino acids. This chain joins TRBV7-3 and TRBJ2-3; D might be TRBD2 (5 bases). The receptor was isolated from a woman aged 50 to 60 in good health and CMV-seropositive. The sample taken for sequencing was PBMCs. The CDR3 protein is CASSLTASPWSDTQYF. As DNA, the CDR3 is TGTGCCAGCAGCTTAACAGCTAGCCCTTGGTCCGATACGCAGTATTTT.